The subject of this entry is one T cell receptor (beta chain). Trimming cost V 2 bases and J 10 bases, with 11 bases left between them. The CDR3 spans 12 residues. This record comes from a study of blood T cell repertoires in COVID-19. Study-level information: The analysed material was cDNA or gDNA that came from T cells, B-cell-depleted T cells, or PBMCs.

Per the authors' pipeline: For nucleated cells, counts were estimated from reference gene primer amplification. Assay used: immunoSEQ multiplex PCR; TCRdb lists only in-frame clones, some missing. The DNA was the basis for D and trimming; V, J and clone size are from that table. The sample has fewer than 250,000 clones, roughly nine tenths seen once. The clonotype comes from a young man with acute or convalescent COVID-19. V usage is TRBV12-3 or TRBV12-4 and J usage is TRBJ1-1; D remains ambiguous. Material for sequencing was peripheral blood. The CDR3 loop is CASSLTRSGAFF. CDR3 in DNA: TGTGCCAGCAGTTTAACCCGCTCCGGAGCTTTCTTT.